A selection of T cell receptor beta chains follows, all from one sample in a study of beta chain features in type 1 diabetes. Data came from immunoSEQ multiplex PCR; TCRdb stores just in-frame clones and leaves some out. Here the sample spans under 800,000 clones, 15% to 19% being singletons. Source material: naive CD4+ T cells from blood. The source of these receptors is a man between 18 and 35 years old in good health. CDR3s include the opening cysteine and the closing phenylalanine or tryptophan. A D gene is named only where the DNA matches it firmly. Not every row has a clone size; where given, it reads once, few, many or a size class.

TRBV15,15,TRBJ1-1,NA,NA,CATSRSPKDRPEAFF,TGTGCCACCAGCAGATCCCCTAAAGACAGACCCGAAGCTTTCTTT
TRBV29-1,14,TRBJ1-1,TRBD1,few,CSGSGTGLITEAFF,TGCAGCGGCTCCGGGACAGGGCTGATCACTGAAGCTTTCTTT
TRBV7-2,16,TRBJ2-2,TRBD2,few,CASSSVAGVVTGELFF,TGTGCCAGCAGCTCCGTGGCGGGAGTGGTCACCGGGGAGCTGTTTTTT
TRBV5-4,16,TRBJ2-2,NA,NA,CASSFGLPSNTGELFF,TGTGCCAGCAGCTTTGGGCTACCTTCGAACACCGGGGAGCTGTTTTTT
TRBV5-1,14,TRBJ2-7,NA,NA,CASSSGTPGYEQYF,TGCGCCAGCAGCTCCGGGACTCCGGGCTACGAGCAGTACTTC
TRBV28,16,TRBJ1-2,TRBD1,NA,CASRDRPGQGPYGYTF,TGTGCCAGCAGAGATCGGCCGGGACAGGGACCCTATGGCTACACCTTC
TRBV9,12,TRBJ1-2,TRBD1,few,CASSVGQGGYTF,TGTGCCAGCAGCGTTGGACAGGGTGGCTACACCTTC
TRBV4-2,15,TRBJ1-2,TRBD1,few,CASSQEVQGAGGYTF,TGTGCCAGCAGCCAAGAGGTACAGGGGGCAGGTGGCTACACCTTC
TRBV9,18,TRBJ2-2,TRBD2,NA,CASSVTQTSGRASGELFF,TGTGCCAGCAGCGTAACTCAGACTAGCGGGAGGGCCTCCGGGGAGCTGTTTTTT
TRBV25-1,15,TRBJ2-2,NA,few,CASSERQGNTGELFF,TGTGCCAGCAGTGAACGTCAGGGTAACACCGGGGAGCTGTTTTTT
TRBV28,14,TRBJ2-7,TRBD1,NA,CASSSPPTGYEQYF,TGTGCCAGCAGTTCCCCCCCGACAGGGTACGAGCAGTACTTC
TRBV9,14,TRBJ2-1,NA,NA,CASSVVSQINEQFF,TGTGCCAGCAGCGTAGTTAGCCAGATCAATGAGCAGTTCTTC